The clone carrying this T cell receptor beta chain was observed a handful of times. Antigen specificity is unknown. With the read ending 3 residues before the CDR3 end, the germline J gene is used to fill in that end. Trimming stripped 6 bases from V and 4 bases from J, with 15 bases between. Germline V lookup: CDR1 LNHDA, CDR2 SQIVND (reference sequence). The CDR3 sequence is 14 residues long. This sample was taken from a study of T cell clonality in common variable immunodeficiency. Clones were read by immunoSEQ multiplex PCR, and TCRdb kept only the in-frame ones, dropping some. The table lists approximately 26,000 clones, with no singletons. Study results and caveats: Reportedly, TCR beta sequences from common variable immunodeficiency showed fewer deletions and N-nucleotide insertions.

This receptor was identified in a human donor with common variable immunodeficiency. Material for sequencing was peripheral blood mononuclear cells. The V gene is TRBV19, the J gene TRBJ1-1, with a weak D call TRBD1 (5 bases). The CDR3 loop is CASRAQGTSTEAFF. CDR3 bases read: TGTGCCAGTAGGGCGCAGGGTACGAGCACTGAA.